This TCR beta chain was sequenced for a study of T cell clonotyping in hematopoietic cell transplantation. CDR1 MNHEY and CDR2 SMNVEV come from the germline V gene (reference sequence). The CDR3 is 15 residues long. The V and J ends lost 3 bases and 4 bases respectively, with 13 bases between them. TCRdb keeps only in-frame clones here, not all; method: immunoSEQ multiplex PCR. The table shows approximately 12,000 clones, with roughly nine tenths occurring only once. The chain carries TRBV27 and TRBJ2-1; D may match TRBD1 or TRBD2 (7 bases each). The receptor was isolated from a female patient over 55 who had an allogeneic stem cell transplant from an unrelated donor, so the T cells may come from the graft donor. Some clones in this sample may be carry-over from other donors' samples. The sample was PBMCs, taken 100 days after allogeneic stem cell transplant. In nucleotides, the CDR3 is TGTGCCAGCAGTTTCACCAGGGGGGGGTACAATGAGCAGTTCTTC. The encoded protein is CASSFTRGGYNEQFF.